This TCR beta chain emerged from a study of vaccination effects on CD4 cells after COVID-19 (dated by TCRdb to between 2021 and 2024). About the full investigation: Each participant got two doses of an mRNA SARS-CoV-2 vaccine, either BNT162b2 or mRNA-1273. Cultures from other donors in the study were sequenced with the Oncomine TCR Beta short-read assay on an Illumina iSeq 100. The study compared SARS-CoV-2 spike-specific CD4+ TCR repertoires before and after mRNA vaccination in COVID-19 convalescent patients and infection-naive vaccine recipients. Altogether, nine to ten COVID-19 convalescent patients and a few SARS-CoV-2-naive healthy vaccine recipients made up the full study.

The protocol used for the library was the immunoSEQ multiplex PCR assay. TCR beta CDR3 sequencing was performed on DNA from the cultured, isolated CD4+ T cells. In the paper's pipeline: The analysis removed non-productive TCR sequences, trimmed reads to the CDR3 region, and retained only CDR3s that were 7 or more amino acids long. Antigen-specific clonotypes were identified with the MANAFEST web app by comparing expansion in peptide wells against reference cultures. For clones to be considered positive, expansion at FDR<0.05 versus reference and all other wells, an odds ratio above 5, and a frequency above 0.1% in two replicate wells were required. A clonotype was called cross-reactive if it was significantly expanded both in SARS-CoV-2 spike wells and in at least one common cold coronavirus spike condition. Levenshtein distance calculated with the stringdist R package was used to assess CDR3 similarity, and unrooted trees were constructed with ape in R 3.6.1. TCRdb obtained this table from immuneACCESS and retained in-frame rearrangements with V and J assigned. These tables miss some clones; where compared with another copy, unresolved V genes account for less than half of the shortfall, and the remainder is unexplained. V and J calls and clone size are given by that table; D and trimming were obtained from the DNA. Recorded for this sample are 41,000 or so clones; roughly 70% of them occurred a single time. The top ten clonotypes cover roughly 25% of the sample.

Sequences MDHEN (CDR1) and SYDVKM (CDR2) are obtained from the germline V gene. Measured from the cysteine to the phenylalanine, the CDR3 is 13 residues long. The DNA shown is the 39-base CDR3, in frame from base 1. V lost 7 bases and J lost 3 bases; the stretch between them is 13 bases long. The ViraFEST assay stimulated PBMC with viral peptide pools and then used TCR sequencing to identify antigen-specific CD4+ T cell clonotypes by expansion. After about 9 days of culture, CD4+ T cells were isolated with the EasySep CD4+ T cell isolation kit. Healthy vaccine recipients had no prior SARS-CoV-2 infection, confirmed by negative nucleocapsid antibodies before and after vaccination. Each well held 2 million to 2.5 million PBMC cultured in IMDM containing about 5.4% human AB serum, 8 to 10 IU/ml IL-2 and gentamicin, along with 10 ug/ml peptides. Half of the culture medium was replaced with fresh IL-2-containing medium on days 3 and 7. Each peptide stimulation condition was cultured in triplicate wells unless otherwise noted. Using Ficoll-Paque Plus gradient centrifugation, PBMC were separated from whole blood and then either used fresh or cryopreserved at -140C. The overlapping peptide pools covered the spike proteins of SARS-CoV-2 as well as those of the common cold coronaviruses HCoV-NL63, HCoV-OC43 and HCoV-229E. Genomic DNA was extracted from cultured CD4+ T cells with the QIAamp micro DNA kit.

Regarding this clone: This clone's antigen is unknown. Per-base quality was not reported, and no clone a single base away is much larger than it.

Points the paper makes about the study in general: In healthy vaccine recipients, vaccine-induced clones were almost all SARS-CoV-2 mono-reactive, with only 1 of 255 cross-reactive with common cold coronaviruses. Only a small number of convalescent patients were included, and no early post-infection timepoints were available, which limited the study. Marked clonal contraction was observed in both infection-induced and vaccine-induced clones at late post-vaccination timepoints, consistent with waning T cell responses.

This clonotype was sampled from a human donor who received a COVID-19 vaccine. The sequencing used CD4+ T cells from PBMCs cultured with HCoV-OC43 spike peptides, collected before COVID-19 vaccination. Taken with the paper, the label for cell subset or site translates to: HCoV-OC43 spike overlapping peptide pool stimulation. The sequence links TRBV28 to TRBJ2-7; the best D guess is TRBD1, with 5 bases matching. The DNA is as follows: TGTGCCAGCACCCTTAGGGGTCTCTACGAGCAGTACTTC. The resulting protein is CASTLRGLYEQYF.